This TCR beta chain emerged from a study of Ad26.COV2.S vaccination and SARS-CoV-2 variants. Treatment specified: approximately 18 received Ad26.COV2.S at low or high dose, single or two shots; roughly five received placebo; per-sample allocation not given. Day 63 following the first vaccine or placebo injection was when the samples were taken. Measured with immunoSEQ multiplex PCR; TCRdb has only the in-frame clones, and not every one. The sample includes approximately 420,000 clones, roughly 90% of them seen just once. The CDR3 runs to 16 residues. The V gene's germline CDR1 is SGHTA and CDR2 FQGTGA. Between the trimmed V and J ends, which lost 1 base and 4 bases, there was a span of 13 bases. The count of this clone is one.

This TCR was recovered from a person aged 18-60 years who received the Ad26.COV2.S COVID-19 vaccine or a placebo. The gene calls are TRBV7-3 and TRBJ2-2, with D hard to call. Specimen: peripheral blood, collected in a trial of Ad26.COV2.S vaccine versus placebo. The CDR3 DNA reads TGTGCCAGCAGCTTAAGAATGGGGTCGGGCACCGGGGAGCTGTTTTTT. Translating gives CASSLRMGSGTGELFF.